These 28 T cell receptor beta chains originate from one sample sequenced in a study of T cells in Graves' hyperthyroidism and ophthalmopathy. Amplification of TCR beta CDR3 regions was performed using RNA transcripts as template. RT-PCR in the first round (using the HTBI primer set) targeted the TCR CDR3. Each CDR3 protein is one row after TCRdb ran MiXCR on the multiplex PCR reads. This sample yields hundreds of thousands of distinct CDR3 sequences, of which roughly 14% are seen a single time; approximately 13% belongs to the top ten. Sequencing used blood. The receptor source for this set is a man aged 18 to 30 with Graves' ophthalmopathy.

The table lists this clonotype with many counts. This chain links TRBV7-8 with TRBJ2-2; D perhaps matches TRBD2 (6 bases). Trimming left V 5 bases short and J 4 bases short, with 17 bases between. This CDR3 is 16 amino acids long. Germline CDR1 is SGHVS and CDR2 is FQNEAQ. For the CDR3, the DNA is TGTGCCAGCAGCCCCCCCGGTCTGGAGGGCACCGGGGAGCTGTTTTTT. Translated, it gives CASSPPGLEGTGELFF.

This clonotype occurred many times. The genes are TRBV20-1 and TRBJ2-3, with 7 bases matching TRBD2. Germline V gene data show CDR1 as DFQATT and CDR2 as SNEGSKA (reference sequence). This CDR3 has 13 residues. With V trimmed by 4 bases and J by 2 bases, 3 bases remained unmatched. The CDR3 loop is CSATSGVTDTQYF. The CDR3 bases are TGCAGTGCTACTAGCGGAGTCACAGATACGCAGTATTTT.

This clonotype was picked up a small number of times. The chain combines TRBV19 with TRBJ2-5; no reliable D call. V shed 0 bases and J shed 0 bases, with 8 bases lying between them. The CDR3 has 15 residues. Per germline, CDR1 LNHDA and CDR2 SQIVND (reference sequence). The CDR3 DNA is TGTGCCAGTAGTATAGATTACCTGTACCAAGAGACCCAGTACTTC. Encoded protein: CASSIDYLYQETQYF.

At least ten counts were recorded for this clonotype. This chain links TRBV27 with TRBJ1-4; D unresolved. The CDR3 is 15 amino acids. The V end was cut by 5 bases, the J end by 0 bases, with 10 bases between. Germline-derived CDR1 and CDR2 are MNHEY and SMNVEV (reference sequence). CDR3 in DNA: TGTGCCAGCAGTGTGCAACGTGCAACTAATGAAAAACTGTTTTTT. As protein: CASSVQRATNEKLFF. The full variable domain, with the rest looked up from reference TRBV27 and TRBJ1-4, is EAQVTQNPRYLITVTGKKLTVTCSQNMNHEYMSWYRQDPGLGLRQIYYSMNVEVTDKGDVPEGYKVSRKEKRNFPLILESPSPNQTSLYFCASSVQRATNEKLFFGSGTQLSVL.

Many counts were recorded for this clonotype. V gene TRBV24-1 combines with J gene TRBJ1-2; D remains unclear. CDR1 and CDR2 (germline): KGHDR, SFDVKD. This CDR3 spans 17 amino acids. V shed 4 bases and J shed 5 bases, with 22 bases lying between them. The DNA of the CDR3 is TGTGCCACCAGTGACTCCCAGGATCGGCCCCCTATTTATGGCTACACCTTC. Translated: CATSDSQDRPPIYGYTF.

This chain links TRBV9 with TRBJ2-5, with 8 bases matching TRBD2. The V gene's germline CDR1 is SGDLS and CDR2 YYNGEE. This CDR3 contains 17 residues. V shed 3 bases, J shed 5 bases, and the junction held 15 bases outside the gene matches. CDR3 region: CASSASPDTSGGETQYF. The CDR3 DNA sequence: TGTGCCAGCAGCGCATCCCCTGATACTAGCGGCGGGGAGACCCAGTACTTC.

This clonotype was observed at least ten times. V gene TRBV20-1 combines with J gene TRBJ1-6; 9 bases match TRBD1. Trimming cost V 2 bases and J 9 bases; bases outside gene matches: 5. CDR1 and CDR2 (germline): DFQATT, SNEGSKA (reference sequence). The CDR3 is 14 amino acids. As DNA, the CDR3 is TGCAGTGCTAGAATCGGGACAGGGAGTTCACCCCTCCACTTT. Protein sequence: CSARIGTGSSPLHF.

Ten or more counts support this clonotype. The gene calls are TRBV12-3 or TRBV12-4 and TRBJ2-7; 7 nucleotides align to TRBD2. The CDR3 consists of 16 residues. V lost 6 bases and J lost 2; bases outside the gene matches: 13. CDR3 loop: CASRLAAGVGPYEQYF. As DNA, the CDR3 is TGTGCCAGCAGGCTTGCTGCGGGAGTTGGGCCCTACGAGCAGTACTTC.

In its sample, this clonotype was seen many times. The V and J genes are TRBV11-2 and TRBJ2-3; weak D call: TRBD2 (5 bases). Trimming stripped 3 bases from V and 4 bases from J, with 8 bases between. This CDR3 contains 13 residues. The germline V gene has CDR1 SGHAT and CDR2 FQNNGV. This CDR3 reads CASSFIGADTQYF. CDR3 DNA sequence: TGTGCCAGCAGCTTCATCGGGGCAGATACGCAGTATTTT.

The chain links TRBV6-2 or TRBV6-3 to TRBJ2-1; D is perhaps TRBD2 (6 bases). CDR1 is MNHEY and CDR2 is SVGEGT in the germline V gene. V lost 2 bases to trimming and J lost 3 bases, with 11 bases between them. This CDR3 comprises 15 residues. The CDR3 protein is CASSYRTTDYNEQFF. The CDR3 DNA reads as TGTGCCAGCAGTTACAGGACTACGGACTACAATGAGCAGTTCTTC.

The chain employs TRBV5-1 and TRBJ1-5, with D possibly TRBD1 on 5 matching bases. The CDR3 contains 15 residues. Germline V gene lookup returns CDR1 SGHRS and CDR2 YFSETQ. V lost 4 bases and J 2 bases, leaving 13 bases between the germline ends. The CDR3 is CASSPEGTRNQPQHF. In DNA form, the CDR3 reads TGCGCCAGCAGCCCGGAGGGGACCCGCAATCAGCCCCAGCATTTT.

The V and J genes are TRBV20-1 and TRBJ1-1; the D is unclear. This CDR3 has 14 residues. Trimming shortened V by 2 bases and J by 2 bases, and 12 bases separated the two germline ends. Germline V gives CDR1 DFQATT, CDR2 SNEGSKA (reference sequence). The CDR3 coding sequence is TGCAGTGCTAGAATCGGCAGTACCAACACTGAAGCTTTCTTT. This sequence encodes CSARIGSTNTEAFF.

This chain joins TRBV20-1 and TRBJ2-7, with D perhaps TRBD2 (6 bases). CDR1 and CDR2 (germline): DFQATT, SNEGSKA (reference sequence). The CDR3 totals 17 residues. The V end was cut by 0 bases, the J end by 3 bases, with 21 bases between. The CDR3 bases are TGCAGTGCTAGAGATGCACGGTTGGGGGGATTACACTACGAGCAGTACTTC. It translates to CSARDARLGGLHYEQYF.

This CDR3 is CASTERGGEGKGEQFF. The CDR3 nucleotides are TGCGCCAGCACCGAGCGGGGGGGGGAGGGGAAAGGTGAGCAGTTCTTC. The chain links TRBV5-1 to TRBJ2-1; TRBD2 agrees at 10 bases. CDR1 is SGHRS and CDR2 is YFSETQ in the germline V gene. V shed 6 bases and J 9 bases; nucleotides not matched to a gene: 15. The CDR3 spans 16 residues.

The rearrangement uses TRBV5-1 and TRBJ2-7, with D unclear. This CDR3 comprises 14 residues. Per the germline V gene, CDR1 is SGHRS and CDR2 is YFSETQ. Trimming stripped 0 bases from V and 3 bases from J, with 10 bases between. As DNA, the CDR3 is TGCGCCAGCAGCTTGGAAGGATCCCACTACGAGCAGTACTTC. Amino acids: CASSLEGSHYEQYF.

This clonotype appeared a few times. The chain employs TRBV4-1 and TRBJ2-7; the D gene is possibly TRBD2 (6 bases). This CDR3 has 15 residues. Germline lookup yields CDR1 MGHRA and CDR2 YSYEKL. Trimming took off 1 base at V and 2 bases at J, with 12 bases between the two ends. The CDR3 bases are TGCGCCAGCAGCCAAGTATACGGGAGCGCCTACGAGCAGTACTTC. Translated: CASSQVYGSAYEQYF.

The rearrangement uses TRBV10-3 and TRBJ1-1; the D gene is possibly TRBD1 (5 bases). Trimming took off 10 bases at V and 2 bases at J, with 23 bases between the two ends. From germline, CDR1 is ENHRY and CDR2 SYGVKD. The CDR3 is 16 amino acids. CDR3 in DNA: TGTGCCACGGAACACCCCGGGACGGAGTATAACACTGAAGCTTTCTTT. This translates into CATEHPGTEYNTEAFF.

This clonotype was recorded at least ten times. The chain uses TRBV28 and TRBJ2-2, with 8 bases that match TRBD2. CDR1 is MDHEN, CDR2 SYDVKM, per germline. This CDR3 has 14 residues. V lost 9 bases to trimming and J lost 4 bases; unmatched junction nucleotides: 7. The CDR3 DNA sequence: TGTGCCAGTTCGGGAGGGCAGAGCACCGGGGAGCTGTTTTTT. Encoded protein: CASSGGQSTGELFF.

This clonotype appeared a few times. The chain couples TRBV27 to TRBJ1-4; the match to TRBD1 covers 12 bases. The germline V gene encodes CDR1 MNHEY and CDR2 SMNVEV (reference sequence). V lost 2 bases, J lost 0 bases, and 4 bases stayed unmatched. This CDR3 comprises 18 residues. In nucleotides, the CDR3 is TGTGCCAGCAGTTTACAGGGACAGGGGGCAACAACTAATGAAAAACTGTTTTTT. It yields the protein CASSLQGQGATTNEKLFF.

This clonotype was counted ten times or more. V gene TRBV3-1 combines with J gene TRBJ2-7, with 9 positions matching TRBD2. The V segment lost 3 bases and the J segment 3 bases; nucleotides outside the gene matches: 6. Germline lookup yields CDR1 LGHDT and CDR2 YNNKEL (reference sequence). There are 15 residues in the CDR3. The CDR3 bases are TGTGCCAGCAGCCAGTATAGCGGGGGCGTCTACGAGCAGTACTTC. Its translation: CASSQYSGGVYEQYF.

This clonotype was seen a handful of times. DNA of the CDR3: TGCGCCAGCAGCCCCACTAGCGGGGGGACTTACAATGAGCAGTTCTTC. Translating gives CASSPTSGGTYNEQFF. The chain links TRBV4-1 to TRBJ2-1, with 12 bases that match TRBD2. Germline lookup yields CDR1 MGHRA and CDR2 YSYEKL. The CDR3 contains 16 residues. V trimming: 4 bases; J trimming: 4 bases; junction bases outside the gene matches: 5.

A word on this clonotype: A much more abundant neighbour one base away suggests this may be a read error. The rearrangement uses TRBV27 and TRBJ1-2; D ambiguous. Trimming shortened V by 4 bases and J by 4 bases, and 10 bases separated the two germline ends. CDR1 and CDR2 from the germline V gene are MNHEY and SMNVEV (reference sequence). The CDR3 runs 13 residues. The CDR3 reads CASSYREAYGYTF. Written as DNA, the CDR3 is TGTGCCAGCAGTTATAGGGAAGCCTATGGCTACACCTTC.

This clonotype was seen ten or more times. The chain has TRBV7-6 and TRBJ1-1; 7 positions agree with TRBD1. This CDR3 region has 14 residues. The junction had 6 bases not matched to a gene; V was cut back by 0 bases and J by 8 bases. CDR1 is SGHVS, CDR2 FNYEAQ, per germline. CDR3 in amino acids: CASSLAPQGQEAFF. In nucleotides, the CDR3 is TGTGCCAGCAGCTTAGCCCCCCAGGGACAGGAAGCTTTCTTT.

V usage is TRBV27 and J usage is TRBJ1-1, with 9 nucleotides matching TRBD1. Looked up from germline, CDR1 is MNHEY and CDR2 is SMNVEV (reference sequence). The trim removed 6 bases at V and 5 bases at J, leaving 7 bases unmatched. CDR3 length: 14 amino acids. CDR3: CASSRTGVATEAFF. DNA for the CDR3: TGTGCCAGCAGCCGGACAGGGGTCGCAACTGAAGCTTTCTTT.

This clonotype was recorded many times. CDR3 sequence: CASSYLGEQFF. CDR3 bases: TGTGCCAGCAGTTACTTGGGTGAGCAGTTCTTC. This chain joins TRBV6-5 and TRBJ2-1; D remains unclear. V lost 1 base and J 9 bases, leaving 4 bases between the germline ends. Germline V gene lookup returns CDR1 MNHEY and CDR2 SVGAGI. The CDR3 covers 11 residues.

This clonotype has only a few counts. J is TRBJ1-5 and V is TRBV6-5, with D hard to call. The CDR3 contains 14 residues. Trimming pared 2 bases from V and 1 base from J, leaving 6 bases between. Germline CDR1 is MNHEY and CDR2 is SVGAGI. The CDR3 DNA is TGTGCCAGCAGTTACCAGAGGAGCAATCAGCCCCAGCATTTT. It specifies CASSYQRSNQPQHF.

The CDR3 DNA sequence: TGTGCCAGCATCCAAAGACAGACGATGGTGGGCAACTATGGCTACACCTTC. This codes for CASIQRQTMVGNYGYTF. J is TRBJ1-2 and V is TRBV27; D is perhaps TRBD1 (5 bases). Germline-derived CDR1 and CDR2 are MNHEY and SMNVEV (reference sequence). V lost 7 bases and J 2 bases, leaving 23 bases between the germline ends. CDR3 length: 17 amino acids.

This clonotype came up many times. The gene calls are TRBV6-1 and TRBJ1-3; D may be TRBD1 (5 bases). The ends were cut back, 5 bases at V and 0 bases at J, with 11 bases in the middle. Germline loops: CDR1 MNHNS, CDR2 SASEGT. The CDR3 runs to 15 residues. CDR3 in DNA: TGTGCCAGCAGTTGGGACGCTAGCTCTGGAAACACCATATATTTT. This translates into CASSWDASSGNTIYF.